This T cell receptor beta chain is drawn from a study of T cells in Graves' hyperthyroidism and ophthalmopathy. Overall study context: Peripheral blood sampling occurred at initial diagnosis, before any treatment.

The V gene end was trimmed by 6 bases and the J gene end by 2 bases; junction bases not matched to a gene: 9. This CDR3 contains 17 residues. In germline, CDR1 is MNHNS, CDR2 SASEGT. Overall study findings and caveats: Blood samples included most of the expanded thyroid clonotypes exceeding 0.001.

This clonotype came up many times. Its antigen is still unknown. RNA transcripts yielded amplified TCR beta CDR3 regions. First-round RT-PCR targeting the TCR CDR3 was performed with the HTBI primer set. TCRdb called the multiplex PCR reads again in MiXCR, with one record for every CDR3 protein. The repertoire consists of about 350,000 distinct CDR3 sequences, with approximately 19% occurring once and the leading ten covering 3.7%. Sequenced material: blood. The receptor comes from a woman aged 18-30 years with Graves' hyperthyroidism. V usage is TRBV6-1 and J usage is TRBJ2-7; TRBD2 matches at 14 bases. This CDR3 reads CASRRTSGGIGAYEQYF. The DNA for the CDR3 is TGTGCCAGCAGAAGGACTAGCGGGGGGATCGGGGCCTACGAGCAGTACTTC.